What follows describes a single T cell receptor (beta chain). Assay used: immunoSEQ multiplex PCR; TCRdb lists only in-frame clones, some missing. The profile shows about 490,000 clones, roughly 80% of them singletons. This record comes from a study of shared clonotypes between healthy human individuals. The CDR3 totals 16 residues. With V trimmed by 6 bases and J by 0 bases, 5 bases remained unmatched. Germline values: CDR1 SNHLY, CDR2 FYNNEI. This receptor was identified in a woman aged 40 to 50 in good health. Some clones in this sample may be carry-over from other donors' samples. The chain joins TRBV2 to TRBJ1-4; the match to TRBD1 covers 9 bases. The sample taken for sequencing was PBMCs. The DNA for the CDR3 is TGTGCCAGCAGCCGGGACAGGGTCTCAACTAATGAAAAACTGTTTTTT. Translation gives CASSRDRVSTNEKLFF.